This TCR beta chain was identified during a study of identical twins (dated by TCRdb to about 2016). In the study overall: To test whether fetal clonotypes persist, the study used deep sequencing on TCR alpha and beta repertoires from monozygotic twins, unrelated adults of various ages, and cord blood. To rule out contamination, the twin experiments were replicated at different times with different library preparation protocols. General findings and caveats noted by the study authors: Because the same donors could not be followed over many years, conclusions were based on cross-sectional statistical analysis. Compared with coincidental sharing between unrelated individuals, out-of-frame TCR alpha sequences shared between twins showed an excess of sequences with low generation probability. Fewer insertions were carried by abundant cord blood beta clonotypes, a similar but weaker trend appeared in young adult naive repertoires, and no such trend appeared in memory repertoires. Zero-insertion analyses could be partly confounded by invariant T cells such as MAIT and iNKT, though diverse VJ usage argued against such confounding for most clonotypes. Excess twin sharing in beta out-of-frame sequences was weaker because fewer shared sequences lowered the signal-to-noise ratio. In monozygotic twins, out-of-frame TCR alpha sharing was systematically underestimated by recombination models, although the models agreed with sharing between unrelated individuals.

On this clonotype itself: The clone's antigen remains unknown. Per-nucleotide qualities are absent, and no much larger clonotype sits a single base away.

Libraries were made using 5' RACE. TCRdb lists the instrument as Illumina HiSeq 2000. Template switching introduced a universal primer binding site; the final cDNA contained a unique molecular identifier, enabling accurate counting of TCR cDNA molecules. Specific primers in the conserved constant-segment region were used to synthesize first-strand cDNA for TCR alpha and beta chains. To control for contamination, every cDNA library carried two barcodes: a SMART-Mk sample barcode plus Illumina barcodes. TruSeq adapter sequences along with Illumina sample barcodes were introduced in two successive PCR steps. The Illumina HiSeq platform was used with custom primers to sequence TCR alpha and beta cDNA libraries. As for the original processing: MiGEC processed the raw reads to extract unique molecular identifiers, while MiXCR was used to determine the CDR3 positions. Recombination models were inferred per individual with the repgenHMM and IGoR tools using an EM algorithm. Shared clonotypes were analyzed with the tcR package in R, and sharing was normalized by the product of cloneset sizes. To study raw recombination free of thymic and clonal selection effects, out-of-frame nonproductive sequences were analyzed. TCRdb reran the public reads through fastp at Q25 and MiXCR, keeping productive beta chains. Rows are unified per CDR3 protein, each entry keeping the most common DNA and genes. The V and J calls reflect TCRdb's pipeline rather than the authors' work. The sample table records hundreds of thousands of distinct CDR3 sequences; less than 9% of these occur just once. The ten top clones hold 2% to 2.5% of the sample.

From the germline V gene, CDR1 is MNHNS and CDR2 is SASEGT. The germline V end is reduced by 5 bases and the J end by 6 bases; junction bases left unmatched: 7. The CDR3, from cysteine to phenylalanine, totals 15 residues. The DNA shown is the 45-base CDR3, in frame from base 1. Only healthy Caucasian donors were included. Three pairs of female monozygotic twins, all aged about 18 to 30 years, made up the twin cohort. Miltenyi CD45RO+ enrichment and human naive T-cell isolation kits were used to isolate memory (CD45RO+) and naive T cells from PBMC. A further study also used this sample, focusing on yellow fever vaccine responses in identical twins. Looking at the second paper: The authors reported that the T cell response to vaccination in identical twins appeared partly convergent and partly personalized. Focusing on identical twins, the study followed the T cell clones that responded to the vaccine, and did so with precision.

Material for sequencing was memory (CD45RO+) T cells sorted from blood. What the cell subset or site label conveys for this sample: CD45RO+ enriched T cells. The V and J genes are TRBV6-1 and TRBJ2-7; TRBD2 matches 13 bases in the middle. This TCR came from a young woman in good health. CDR3 sequence: CASSKLAGGPGEQYF. In nucleotides, the sequence is TGTGCCAGCAGTAAACTAGCGGGAGGGCCCGGCGAGCAGTACTTC.